These 2 T cell receptor beta chains share one sample of origin, sequenced in a study of cytomegalovirus exposure and HLA in healthy donors. PCR amplification relied on 60 Vbeta primers (plus 13 Jbeta primers). Measured with immunoSEQ multiplex PCR; TCRdb has only the in-frame clones, and not every one. The data hold approximately 110,000 clones, with around 80% observed a single time. Material for sequencing was PBMCs. The receptor set was obtained from a man between 50 and 59 years old in good health and CMV-seronegative.

V gene TRBV28 combines with J gene TRBJ2-2; D not resolved. This CDR3 is built from 14 residues. The V end lost 8 bases, the J end lost 1 base, and 11 bases lay between the germline ends. Germline V gene lookup returns CDR1 MDHEN and CDR2 SYDVKM. The CDR3 DNA follows: TGTGCCAGCCTTTCAGGCCAGAACACCGGGGAGCTGTTTTTT. This sequence encodes CASLSGQNTGELFF.

The chain carries TRBV10-3 and TRBJ2-1, with D perhaps matching TRBD2 (7 bases). Trimming took 2 bases from V and 9 from J, leaving 26 bases between them. The germline CDR1 and CDR2 sequences are ENHRY and SYGVKD. The CDR3 has 18 residues. The CDR3 is CAISERGSKRPGGSEQFF. The CDR3 DNA is TGTGCCATCAGTGAGAGGGGGTCCAAGCGGCCCGGGGGGAGTGAGCAGTTCTTC.